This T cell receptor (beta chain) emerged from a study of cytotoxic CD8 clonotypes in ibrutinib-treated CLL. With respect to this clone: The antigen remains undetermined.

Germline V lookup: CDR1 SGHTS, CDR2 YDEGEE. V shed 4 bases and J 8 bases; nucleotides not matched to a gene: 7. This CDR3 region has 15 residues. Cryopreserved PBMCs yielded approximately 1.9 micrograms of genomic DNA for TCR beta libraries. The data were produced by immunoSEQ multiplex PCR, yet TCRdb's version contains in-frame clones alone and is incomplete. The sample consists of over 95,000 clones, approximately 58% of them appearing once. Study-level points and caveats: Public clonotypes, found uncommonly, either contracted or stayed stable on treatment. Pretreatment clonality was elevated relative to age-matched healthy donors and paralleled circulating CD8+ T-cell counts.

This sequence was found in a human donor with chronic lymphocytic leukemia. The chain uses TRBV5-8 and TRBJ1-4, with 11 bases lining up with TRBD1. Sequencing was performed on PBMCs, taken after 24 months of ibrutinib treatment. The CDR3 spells CASSGGQGAWEKLFF. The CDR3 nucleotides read TGTGCCAGCAGCGGAGGACAGGGGGCGTGGGAAAAACTGTTTTTT.